The next 13 T cell receptor beta chains were all read from a single sample in a study of T cell responses to AZD1222 COVID-19 vaccine. Sequenced by immunoSEQ multiplex PCR; TCRdb stores in-frame clones only, minus some. Of around 95,000 clones in the sample, about 83% are singletons; the top ten hold 15% to 20%. The source material was peripheral blood, sampled on day 0 of AZD1222 vaccination. These receptors came from an adult in good health.

This clone was detected only once. The chain recombines TRBV6-5 with TRBJ2-7; D possibly corresponds to TRBD1 (5 bases). CDR1 and CDR2 (germline): MNHEY, SVGAGI. The CDR3 consists of 11 residues. V was trimmed by 8 bases and J by 5 bases, leaving 10 bases between them. The CDR3: CASRDSDEQYF. DNA of the CDR3: TGTGCCAGCCGAGACAGTGACGAGCAGTACTTC.

This clone was recorded only once. J is TRBJ1-2 and V is TRBV28, with TRBD1 matching 8 bases. Germline-derived CDR1 and CDR2 are MDHEN and SYDVKM. V shed 6 bases, J shed 8 bases, and the junction held 8 bases outside the gene matches. CDR3 size: 13 residues. For the CDR3, the DNA is TGTGCCAGCAGACGAAACCCAGGGGGCGGCTACACCTTC. As protein: CASRRNPGGGYTF.

V gene TRBV6-6 combines with J gene TRBJ1-4; no reliable D call. The CDR3 length is 15 residues. CDR1 and CDR2 from the germline V gene are MNHNY and SVGAGI (reference sequence). Trimming left V 8 bases short and J 7 bases short, with 20 bases between. CDR3 region: CASGGRTIYSEKLFF. The CDR3 DNA is TGTGCCAGCGGAGGGAGAACTATTTATAGTGAAAAACTGTTTTTT.

This chain connects TRBV6-2 or TRBV6-3 to TRBJ1-5; D is unresolved. Trimming removed 5 bases at V and 7 bases at J, with 15 bases between. The CDR3 has 14 residues. Germline assignment: CDR1 MNHEY and CDR2 SVGEGT. CDR3 nucleotides: TGTGCCAGCAGTCCGGGGATGGTTACACAGCCCCAGCATTTT. Its translation is CASSPGMVTQPQHF.

This rearrangement joins TRBV6-5 to TRBJ2-7; D possibly matches TRBD1 or TRBD2 (5 bases each). This CDR3 region has 15 residues. Germline lookup yields CDR1 MNHEY and CDR2 SVGAGI. V lost 4 bases to trimming and J lost 0 bases, with 13 bases between them. This CDR3 reads CASSSPGRLSYEQYF. In nucleotides, the CDR3 is TGTGCCAGCAGTTCCCCGGGACGGCTCTCCTACGAGCAGTACTTC.

The chain has TRBV6-5 and TRBJ1-3, with D maybe TRBD1 (6 bases). The CDR3 runs to 14 residues. The germline CDR1 and CDR2 sequences are MNHEY and SVGAGI. V was pared by 7 bases and J by 3 bases, with 13 bases between. For the CDR3, the DNA is TGTGCCAGCAAATCCGGGGGCCTTGGAAACACCATATATTTT. Translated: CASKSGGLGNTIYF.

The rearrangement uses TRBV7-8 and TRBJ2-7; no firm D call. This CDR3 contains 14 residues. Per the germline V gene, CDR1 is SGHVS and CDR2 is FQNEAQ. V lost 0 bases, J lost 0 bases, and 6 bases lay in between. The CDR3 nucleotides read TGTGCCAGCAGCTTAGCTTTGGCCTCCTACGAGCAGTACTTC. This sequence encodes CASSLALASYEQYF.

The V gene is TRBV5-6, the J gene TRBJ1-6; TRBD1 is a possible D gene (5 bases). The CDR3 runs to 16 residues. Germline values: CDR1 SGHDT, CDR2 YYEEEE. V was clipped by 4 bases and J by 7 bases, with 18 bases between them. The CDR3 region is CASSAVGPDINSPLHF. In nucleotides, the CDR3 is TGTGCCAGCAGCGCCGTGGGACCCGATATCAATTCACCCCTCCACTTT.

The table lists this clone with a few counts. V gene TRBV19 combines with J gene TRBJ1-3; D is unresolved. CDR1 LNHDA and CDR2 SQIVND come from the germline V gene (reference sequence). CDR3 length: 15 residues. V dropped 3 bases and J dropped 0 bases, with 9 bases sitting between them. The CDR3 DNA is TGTGCCAGTAGTATTCGTTCGGACTCTGGAAACACCATATATTTT. It codes for CASSIRSDSGNTIYF.

The chain couples TRBV5-1 to TRBJ1-4; no clear D gene. The CDR3 length is 14 residues. In germline, CDR1 is SGHRS, CDR2 YFSETQ. V lost 0 bases and J 5 bases, leaving 8 bases between the germline ends. CDR3 sequence: CASSLGWVNEKLFF. CDR3 sequence (DNA): TGCGCCAGCAGCTTGGGGTGGGTGAATGAAAAACTGTTTTTT.

In this sample, this clone turned up once. The chain carries TRBV5-4 and TRBJ2-5; D assignment may be TRBD1 or TRBD2 (5 bases each). The CDR3 spans 16 residues. Trimming shortened V by 4 bases and J by 4 bases, and 20 bases separated the two germline ends. In germline, CDR1 is SGHNT, CDR2 YYREEE (reference sequence). CDR3 region: CASSPRGGGGAETQYF. In nucleotides, the CDR3 is TGTGCCAGCAGCCCCCGGGGCGGAGGAGGCGCAGAGACCCAGTACTTC.

The rearrangement uses TRBV6-2 or TRBV6-3 and TRBJ2-7, with D perhaps matching TRBD2 (6 bases). The length of the CDR3 is 15 residues. The V end lost 2 bases, the J end lost 4 bases, and 15 bases lay between the germline ends. Germline lookup yields CDR1 MNHEY and CDR2 SVGEGT. As DNA, the CDR3 is TGTGCCAGCAGTTACCCCTCCGCGGGGTGGTACGAGCAGTACTTC. Translation gives CASSYPSAGWYEQYF.

This clone was observed a handful of times. The chain couples TRBV19 to TRBJ2-7; D possibly corresponds to TRBD1 (6 bases). Germline CDR1 reads LNHDA; CDR2 reads SQIVND (reference sequence). Between the trimmed V and J ends, which lost 2 bases and 5 bases, there was a span of 10 bases. The CDR3 is made up of 13 amino acids. CDR3 protein: CASSISQGNEQYF. CDR3 DNA: TGTGCCAGTAGTATATCTCAGGGGAACGAGCAGTACTTC.